This T cell receptor beta chain was identified during a study of CXCR3-negative and CXCR3-positive naive CD8 T cells. UMI labels and 5' RACE were used to prepare the TRB cDNA libraries. TCRdb re-called the 5' RACE reads and catalogs CDR3 proteins one per entry, DNA excluded. In all, the sample yields nearly 45,000 distinct CDR3 sequences. Germline CDR1 is SGHAT and CDR2 is FQNNGV. This CDR3 contains 15 residues. This sequence joins TRBV11-2 and TRBJ2-5; TCRdb outputs TRBD2, but without DNA this stays unchecked. The specimen sequenced was memory CD8+ T cells from blood. This TCR was sampled from a human donor in good health. Some clones in this sample may be carry-over from other donors' samples. The CDR3 loop is CASSLERLEQETQYF.